This T cell receptor beta chain is from a study of CD8 T cell repertoires and HIV-1 epitope variants. Whole-study context: T cells were stimulated with Twenty-five Gag and Nef peptides separately. Tested: three Gag epitope families, Nef HW9 and YT9.

Using immunoSEQ multiplex PCR, the repertoire was profiled, and TCRdb retains in-frame clones only, with some absent. The repertoire holds under 100,000 clones, with more than 65% as singletons. The V gene's germline CDR1 is LGHNA and CDR2 YSLEER. The V and J ends lost 4 bases and 0 bases respectively, with 10 bases between them. There are 16 residues in the CDR3. The chain combines TRBV4-3 with TRBJ2-6; D is undetermined. The sequenced material came from uncultured baseline CD8+ T cells from peripheral blood mononuclear cells (PBMCs). The sequence came from a male donor with HIV. The CDR3 loop reads CASSRPINSGANVLTF. CDR3 sequence (DNA): TGCGCCAGCAGCCGACCAATAAACTCTGGGGCCAACGTCCTGACTTTC.